This record looks at one T cell receptor beta chain sequence and its context. Its antigen is not identified. The sample comes from a study of T cell repertoires in cytomegalovirus infection. About the study: Recently identified HLA-C-restricted CMV epitopes were used, and well-studied HLA-B-restricted CMV epitopes were used as well. Public TCR beta signatures indicated both CMV infection and matching HLA type.

TCRdb re-analysed the reads in MiXCR, keeping a single row per CDR3 protein. The sample holds approximately 910,000 distinct CDR3 sequences, roughly 30% seen once. Per germline, CDR1 SEHNR and CDR2 FQNEAQ (reference sequence). V dropped 5 bases and J dropped 7; count of bases not matched to a gene: 8. This CDR3 has 14 amino acids. Study outcomes and limitations: Identification of carriers of CMV plus the relevant HLA was performed using cumulative public TCR beta family frequency. The study found HLA-C-restricted CMV-specific TCR beta clonotypes dominating the ex vivo response.

The chain is built from TRBV7-9 and TRBJ1-5, with 7 positions matching TRBD1. The sequence was collected from a human donor in good health (CMV status not recorded). Some clones in this sample may be carry-over from other donors' samples. Sequencing was performed on cultured CD8+ T cells from PBMCs, taken from culture after CMV antigen stimulation. CDR3 sequence (DNA): TGTGCCAGCAGCAGTTCTACAGGGGACCAGCCCCAGCATTTT. As protein: CASSSSTGDQPQHF.